This record concerns one T cell receptor beta chain sequence. CD8+ T cells were isolated by negative magnetic selection. From duplicate vials of about 140,000 sorted CD8+ T cells per subset, RNA was isolated. Generation of TCR beta libraries used UMI-labeled 5' RACE. After re-calling the 5' RACE reads, TCRdb lists one entry per CDR3 protein, DNA absent. The listing contains some 7,000 distinct CDR3 sequences. Per germline, CDR1 SGHDT and CDR2 YYEEEE. CDR3 length: 13 residues. The sample originates from a study of human CD8 memory T cell subsets. V gene TRBV5-6 combines with J gene TRBJ2-1; the D gene TCRdb calls, TRBD2, cannot be checked with no DNA. This clonotype originated in a human donor in good health. The specimen was CD8+ T cells from PBMCs. CDR3 residues: CASSLGMGAEQFF.